Included here is one T cell receptor (beta chain) sequence, with context. Antigen specificity is unknown. The CDR3 loop spans 11 amino acids. The V end was cut by 10 bases, the J end by 6 bases, with 12 bases between. Germline assignment: CDR1 MRHNA and CDR2 SNTAGT. 5'RACE with constant-segment primers yielded barcoded, UMI-tagged TCR alpha and TCR beta cDNA libraries. One entry per CDR3 protein results from TCRdb running MiXCR on the 5' RACE reads. The table shows fewer than 350,000 distinct CDR3 sequences, with roughly 18% occurring only once. The sample is drawn from a study of T-cell memory formation after mild COVID-19. Study outcomes and limitations: Chiefly within CM and EM were the contracting CD4+ clones; CD8+ ones were within EMRA. Contracting clones, day 15 to 85, had balanced CD4/CD8, and later expanders favored CD4+. In second-wave clones peaking day 37, SARS-CoV-2 specificity remained unconfirmed.

V is TRBV6-4 and J is TRBJ1-1; D is unclear. The sequence derives from a man aged 18 to 29 who had mild COVID-19 (a few samples of this study predate the infection). Cell type and time point are not known. The source material was PBMCs or a T cell subset sorted from them (not recorded which). The DNA for the CDR3 is TGTGCCACCCCCGGGTATCCTGAAGCTTTCTTT. It is translated as CATPGYPEAFF.